This T cell receptor (beta chain) was identified during a study of human T cells and chemical hapten exposure. Background on the study: Donors were sensitized with 2% DPC on the upper inner arm. Overall study findings and caveats: The presence of alopecia in the donors means their immune response may differ from healthy people's. There were significantly more large CDR3 similarity clusters among expanded TCRs than among controls. In the PT1 data, expanded TCR counts showed a positive correlation with patch test score.

Time point here: patch test 3, about 24 weeks after DPC sensitization. Regarding treatment: therapeutic diphenylcyclopropenone sensitization with weekly scalp DPC. Each CDR3 protein gets one entry after TCRdb re-called the RACE reads with MiXCR. The repertoire holds about 58,000 distinct CDR3 sequences, 9.5% to 15% seen once, with roughly 2.6% in the top ten. There are a few counts of this clonotype. Its target is unknown. With V trimmed by 8 bases and J by 1 base, 8 bases remained unmatched. Germline CDR1 reads SGHRS; CDR2 reads YFSETQ. This CDR3 region has 14 residues. This clonotype originated in a man aged 25 to 40 with alopecia areata. Some clones in this sample may be carry-over from other donors' samples. This rearrangement joins TRBV5-1 to TRBJ2-5, with 7 bases identical to TRBD1. This sample comprised whole blood, obtained in connection with sensitization to the hapten diphenylcyclopropenone (DPC). The CDR3 bases are TGCGCCAGTCGCTCTCGGGACAGCCAAGAGACCCAGTACTTC. It is translated as CASRSRDSQETQYF.